This T cell receptor beta chain was observed in a study of blood T cell repertoires in COVID-19. This table comes from immunoSEQ multiplex PCR, and its TCRdb copy is limited to in-frame clones, with some not included. The sample holds nearly 45,000 clones; about 87% are singletons and the top ten take 3.5% to 5%. Germline V gene lookup returns CDR1 SGHDT and CDR2 YYEEEE. V was shortened by 6 bases and J by 7 bases, with 7 bases between the two germline ends. The CDR3 contains 11 residues. The sample consisted of peripheral blood. The sequence came from a man between 40 and 49 years old with COVID-19, enrolled during active disease. The chain links TRBV5-6 to TRBJ2-2, with D uncertain. Here the CDR3 reads CASTRNGELFF. CDR3 nucleotide sequence: TGTGCCAGCACCAGGAACGGGGAGCTGTTTTTT.